The text below deals with one T cell receptor beta chain. This sample is drawn from a study of OX40 agonist ivuxolimab in advanced cancers. Study information: Three patients, one with hepatocellular carcinoma and two with cutaneous melanoma, achieved partial responses.

The assay was immunoSEQ multiplex PCR, and TCRdb's table has in-frame clones only and misses some. The top ten clones hold 9.5% to 14% of a sample with around 63,000 clones, 80% to 90% of them seen once. This clonotype originated in an adult with an advanced solid tumor such as melanoma, head and neck, liver or kidney cancer. Sequences were derived from CD4+ or CD8+ T cells sorted from blood, sampled in a trial of the OX40 agonist ivuxolimab.

CDR3 amino acids: CASRFGAYSYEQYF. In DNA, the CDR3 is TGTGCCAGCAGGTTCGGGGCTTATTCCTACGAGCAGTACTTC. The chain is built from TRBV27 and TRBJ2-7; D is tentatively TRBD1 or TRBD2 (5 bases each). The CDR3 runs to 14 residues. Trimming removed 6 bases from V and 1 base from J, with 13 bases in between. Looked up from germline, CDR1 is MNHEY and CDR2 is SMNVEV (reference sequence).